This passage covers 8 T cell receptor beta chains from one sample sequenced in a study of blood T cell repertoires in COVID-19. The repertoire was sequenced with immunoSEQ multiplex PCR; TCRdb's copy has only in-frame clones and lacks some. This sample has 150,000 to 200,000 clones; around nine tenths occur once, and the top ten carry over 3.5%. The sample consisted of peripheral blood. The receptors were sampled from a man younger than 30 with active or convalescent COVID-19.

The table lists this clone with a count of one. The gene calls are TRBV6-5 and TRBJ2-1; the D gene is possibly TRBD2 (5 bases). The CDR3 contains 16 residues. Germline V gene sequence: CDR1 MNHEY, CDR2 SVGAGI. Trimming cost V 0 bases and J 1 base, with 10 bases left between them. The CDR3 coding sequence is TGTGCCAGCAGTTACTCCGTCAGCGGATCCTACAATGAGCAGTTCTTC. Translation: CASSYSVSGSYNEQFF.

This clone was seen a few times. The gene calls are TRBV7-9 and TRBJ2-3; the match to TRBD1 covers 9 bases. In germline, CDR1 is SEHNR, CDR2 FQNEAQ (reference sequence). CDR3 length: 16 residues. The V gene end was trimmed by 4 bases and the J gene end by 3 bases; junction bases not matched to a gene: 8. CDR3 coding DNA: TGTGCCAGCAGCTCGGCGCCGGGACAGGGAACAGATACGCAGTATTTT. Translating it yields CASSSAPGQGTDTQYF.

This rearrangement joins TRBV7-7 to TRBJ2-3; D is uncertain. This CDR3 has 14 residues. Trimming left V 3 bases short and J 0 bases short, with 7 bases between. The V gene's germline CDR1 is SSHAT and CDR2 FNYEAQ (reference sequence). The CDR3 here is CASSLAYSTDTQYF. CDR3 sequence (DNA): TGTGCCAGCAGCTTGGCTTATAGCACAGATACGCAGTATTTT.

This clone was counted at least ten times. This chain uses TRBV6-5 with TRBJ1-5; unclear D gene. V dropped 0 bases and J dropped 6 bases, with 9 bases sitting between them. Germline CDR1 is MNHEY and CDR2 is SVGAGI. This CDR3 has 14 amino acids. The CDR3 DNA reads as TGTGCCAGCAGTTACTCGACTCTGGGTCAGCCCCAGCATTTT. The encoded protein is CASSYSTLGQPQHF.

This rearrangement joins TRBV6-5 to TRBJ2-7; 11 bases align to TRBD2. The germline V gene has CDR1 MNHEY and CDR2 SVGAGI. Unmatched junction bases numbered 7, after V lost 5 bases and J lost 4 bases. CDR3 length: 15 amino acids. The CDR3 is CASSPLLAGGYEQYF. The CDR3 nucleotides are TGTGCCAGCAGTCCATTATTAGCGGGAGGGTACGAGCAGTACTTC.

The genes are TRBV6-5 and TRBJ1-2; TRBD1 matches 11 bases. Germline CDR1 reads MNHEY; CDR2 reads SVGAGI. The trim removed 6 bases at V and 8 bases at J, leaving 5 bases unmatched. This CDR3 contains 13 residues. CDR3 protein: CASSLGQGAGYTF. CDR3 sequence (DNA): TGTGCCAGCAGCCTAGGACAGGGGGCAGGCTACACCTTC.

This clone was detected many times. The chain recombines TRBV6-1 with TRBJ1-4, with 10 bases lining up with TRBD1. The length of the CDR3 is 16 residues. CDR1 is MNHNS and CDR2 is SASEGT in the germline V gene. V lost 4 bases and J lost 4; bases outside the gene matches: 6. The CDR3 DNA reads TGTGCCAGCAGTGTAGACAGGGGGCAGGGTAATGAAAAACTGTTTTTT. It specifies CASSVDRGQGNEKLFF.

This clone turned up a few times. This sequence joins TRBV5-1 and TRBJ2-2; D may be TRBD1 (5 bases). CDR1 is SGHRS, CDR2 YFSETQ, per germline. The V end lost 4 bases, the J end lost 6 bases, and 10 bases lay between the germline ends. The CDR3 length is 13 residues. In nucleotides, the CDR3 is TGCGCCAGCAGCCAACAGGCTCCCGGGGAGCTGTTTTTT. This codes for CASSQQAPGELFF.